This T cell receptor (beta chain) appears in the sequencing data of a study of cytomegalovirus exposure and HLA in healthy donors. Regarding the study as a whole: The classifier, whose performance was assessed in both the original and validation cohorts, reportedly diagnosed cytomegalovirus status with high specificity and sensitivity. Researchers catalogued 160 or so TCR beta chains as cytomegalovirus-associated. Presence/absence results assume similar sequencing depth per donor, which may not hold.

Trimming cost V 5 bases and J 5 bases; bases outside gene matches: 8. The CDR3 length is 15 residues. The germline V gene encodes CDR1 SGHKS and CDR2 YYEKEE (reference sequence). Comments on this clone: No antigen is known for it.

It was with 60 Vbeta and 13 Jbeta primers that the PCR ran. Produced via immunoSEQ multiplex PCR; TCRdb's table is partial and in-frame only. The sample holds about 190,000 clones; roughly four fifths are singletons and the top ten take less than 4%. The chain is built from TRBV5-5 and TRBJ2-2; TRBD2 matches at 8 bases. The receptor was derived from a woman aged 30 to 39 in good health and CMV-seropositive. The sequenced sample consisted of PBMCs. Here the CDR3 reads CASSPAGVGTGELFF. In DNA, the CDR3 is TGTGCCAGCAGTCCAGCGGGAGTAGGGACCGGGGAGCTGTTTTTT.